The 5 T cell receptor beta chains presented below share a single source sample, sequenced in a study of T cell repertoires in cytomegalovirus infection. In TCRdb, the reads were re-called with MiXCR into one record per CDR3 protein. The sample shows about 530,000 distinct CDR3 sequences, more than 25% of them seen only once. The sequenced material came from PBMCs. All receptors derive from a human donor in good health (CMV status not recorded). Some clones in this sample may be carry-over from other donors' samples.

V and J are TRBV29-1 and TRBJ2-5; unclear D gene. Germline V gene lookup returns CDR1 SQVTM and CDR2 ANQGSEA. This CDR3 spans 11 amino acids. The V end lost 6 bases, the J end lost 4 bases, and 9 bases lay between the germline ends. CDR3 bases: TGCAGCGTGTCTAAGACAGAGACCCAGTACTTC. Its protein is CSVSKTETQYF. Full variable domain (rest looked up from reference TRBV29-1 and TRBJ2-5): SAVISQKPSRDICQRGTSLTIQCQVDSQVTMMFWYRQQPGQSLTLIATANQGSEATYESGFVIDKFPISRPNLTFSTLTVSNMSPEDSSIYLCSVSKTETQYFGPGTRLLVL.

This clonotype was picked up a small number of times. The rearrangement links TRBV4-1 to TRBJ1-1; the D is unclear. The CDR3 runs 13 residues. Trimming removed 1 base from V and 3 bases from J, with 6 bases in between. Germline V gene lookup returns CDR1 MGHRA and CDR2 YSYEKL. CDR3: CASSQVPYTEAFF. In DNA form, the CDR3 reads TGCGCCAGCAGCCAAGTGCCATACACTGAAGCTTTCTTT.

This clonotype was detected a few times. The CDR3 DNA reads TGTGCCAGCAGCTTGGCTATTGTCACCGGGGAGCTGTTTTTT. Translating it yields CASSLAIVTGELFF. The chain has TRBV7-6 and TRBJ2-2; no reliable D call. Germline assignment: CDR1 SGHVS and CDR2 FNYEAQ. CDR3 length equals 14 residues. The V end lost 3 bases, the J end lost 4 bases, and 9 bases lay between the germline ends. Combining the CDR3 with reference TRBV7-6 and TRBJ2-2 gives the whole variable domain GAGVSQSPRYKVTKRGQDVALRCDPISGHVSLYWYRQALGQGPEFLTYFNYEAQQDKSGLPNDRFSAERPEGSISTLTIQRTEQRDSAMYRCASSLAIVTGELFFGEGSRLTVL.

This clonotype was seen repeatedly, ten times or more. The chain is built from TRBV12-3 or TRBV12-4 and TRBJ1-5, with unresolved D. This CDR3 is built from 14 residues. V lost 3 bases and J lost 7, with 13 bases in between. DNA of the CDR3: TGTGCCAGCAGTTTTTTTTCCCTGAACCAGCCCCAGCATTTT. It specifies CASSFFSLNQPQHF.

The rearrangement joins TRBV5-4 to TRBJ2-1, with 9 nucleotides matching TRBD2. The germline gives CDR1 SGHNT, CDR2 YYREEE (reference sequence). The junction had 9 bases not matched to a gene; V was cut back by 6 bases and J by 2 bases. The CDR3 is made up of 16 amino acids. As DNA, the CDR3 is TGTGCCAGCACCATAGGGTCTAGCGGGACCTACAATGAGCAGTTCTTC. It yields the protein CASTIGSSGTYNEQFF. The full variable domain, in which reference TRBV5-4 and TRBJ2-1 provide the parts outside the CDR3, is ETGVTQSPTHLIKTRGQQVTLRCSSQSGHNTVSWYQQALGQGPQFIFQYYREEENGRGNFPPRFSGLQFPNYSSELNVNALELDDSALYLCASTIGSSGTYNEQFFGPGTRLTVL.